This T cell receptor beta chain was observed in a study of cytomegalovirus exposure and HLA in healthy donors. Study-wide results and caveats: In a later analysis, TCR beta V- and J-gene trimming was associated with a missense DCLRE1C variant. Earlier results showed most TCR beta V segments being productive about 90% or about 30% of the time. What TCR beta sequences reportedly achieved was accurate prediction of HLA-A and HLA-B alleles in most subjects. Equally common other TCR beta chains were less clonally expanded than HLA-associated ones, a later analysis found.

The primer mix had 60 Vbeta and 13 Jbeta primers. Sequencing was performed with immunoSEQ multiplex PCR; in TCRdb, only in-frame clones are kept and a portion is missing. The sample holds roughly 79,000 clones, around 70% seen once. CDR3 size: 15 residues. Germline assignment: CDR1 PRHDT and CDR2 FYEKMQ (reference sequence). With V trimmed by 7 bases and J by 3 bases, 7 bases remained unmatched. This clone occurred a few times. Its target is not known. Sample: PBMCs. The source is a woman aged 50 to 60 in good health and CMV-seropositive. The V and J genes are TRBV13 and TRBJ2-1; 9 bases match TRBD2. CDR3 region: CASTVSGGIYNEQFF. The CDR3 DNA follows: TGTGCCAGCACCGTTAGCGGGGGTATCTACAATGAGCAGTTCTTC.